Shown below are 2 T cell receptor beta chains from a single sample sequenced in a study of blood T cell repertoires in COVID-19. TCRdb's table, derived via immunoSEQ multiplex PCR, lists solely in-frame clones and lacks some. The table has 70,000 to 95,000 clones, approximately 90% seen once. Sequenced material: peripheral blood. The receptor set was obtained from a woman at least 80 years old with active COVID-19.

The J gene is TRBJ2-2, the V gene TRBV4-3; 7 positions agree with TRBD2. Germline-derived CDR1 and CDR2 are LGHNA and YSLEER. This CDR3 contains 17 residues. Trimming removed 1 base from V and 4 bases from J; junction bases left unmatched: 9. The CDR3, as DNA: TGCGCCAGCAGCCAAGGAGTGGCGGGAGATGGCACCGGGGAGCTGTTTTTT. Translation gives CASSQGVAGDGTGELFF.

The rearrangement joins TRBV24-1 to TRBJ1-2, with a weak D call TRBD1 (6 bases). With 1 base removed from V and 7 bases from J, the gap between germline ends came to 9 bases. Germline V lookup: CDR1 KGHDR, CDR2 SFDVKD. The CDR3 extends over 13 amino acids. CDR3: CATSDFVGGGYTF. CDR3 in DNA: TGTGCCACCAGTGATTTTGTAGGGGGTGGCTACACCTTC.